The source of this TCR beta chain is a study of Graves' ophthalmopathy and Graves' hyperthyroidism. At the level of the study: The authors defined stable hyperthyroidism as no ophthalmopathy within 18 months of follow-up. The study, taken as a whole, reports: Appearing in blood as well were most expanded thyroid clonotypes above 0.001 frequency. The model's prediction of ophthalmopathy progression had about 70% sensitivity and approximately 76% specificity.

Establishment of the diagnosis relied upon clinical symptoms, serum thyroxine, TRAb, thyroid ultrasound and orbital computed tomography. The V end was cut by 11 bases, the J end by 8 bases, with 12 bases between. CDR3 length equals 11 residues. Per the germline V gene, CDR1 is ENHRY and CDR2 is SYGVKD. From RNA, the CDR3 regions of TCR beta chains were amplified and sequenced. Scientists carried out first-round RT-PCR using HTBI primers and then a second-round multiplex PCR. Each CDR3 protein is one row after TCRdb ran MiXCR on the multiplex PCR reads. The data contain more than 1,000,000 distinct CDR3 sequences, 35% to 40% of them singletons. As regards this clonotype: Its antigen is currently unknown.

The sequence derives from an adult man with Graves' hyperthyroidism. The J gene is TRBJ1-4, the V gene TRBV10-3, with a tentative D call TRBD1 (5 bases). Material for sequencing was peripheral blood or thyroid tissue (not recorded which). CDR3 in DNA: TGTGCCGTCTGGGCAGGGGAAAAACTGTTTTTT. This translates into CAVWAGEKLFF.